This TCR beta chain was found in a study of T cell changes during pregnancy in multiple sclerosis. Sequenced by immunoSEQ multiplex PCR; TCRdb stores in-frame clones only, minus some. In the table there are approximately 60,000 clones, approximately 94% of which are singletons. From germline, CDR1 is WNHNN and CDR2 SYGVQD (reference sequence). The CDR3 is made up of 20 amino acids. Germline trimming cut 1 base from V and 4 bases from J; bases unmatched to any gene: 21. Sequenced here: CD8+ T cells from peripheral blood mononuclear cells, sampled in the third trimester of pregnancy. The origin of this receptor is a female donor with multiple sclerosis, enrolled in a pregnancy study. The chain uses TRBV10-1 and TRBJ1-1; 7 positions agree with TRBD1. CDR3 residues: CASSELIPRGDEGASTEAFF. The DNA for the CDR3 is TGCGCCAGCAGTGAGTTAATTCCCCGAGGGGATGAGGGGGCATCCACTGAAGCTTTCTTT.